These 19 T cell receptor beta chains were all obtained from the same sample, sequenced in a study of neurological immune-mediated disorders. TCRdb called the 5' RACE reads again in MiXCR, with one record for every CDR3 protein. The data contain 35,000 or so distinct CDR3 sequences, about 14% of them singletons. The sequenced sample consisted of PBMCs. The source of these receptors is a woman aged 50 to 65 with HTLV-1-associated myelopathy (HAM/TSP).

This clonotype appeared many times. The chain recombines TRBV6-6 with TRBJ1-5; D is undetermined. CDR1 and CDR2 (germline): MNHNY, SVGAGI (reference sequence). The CDR3 spans 15 residues. V was shortened by 6 bases and J by 1 base, with 13 bases between the two germline ends. CDR3 sequence: CASSPGRLSNQPQHF. CDR3 sequence (DNA): TGTGCCAGCAGCCCGGGGAGACTCAGCAATCAGCCCCAGCATTTT.

This clonotype was observed a few times. V gene TRBV20-1 combines with J gene TRBJ2-3, with 7 bases identical to TRBD1. Germline V gives CDR1 DFQATT, CDR2 SNEGSKA (reference sequence). Trimming removed 6 bases from V and 4 bases from J; junction bases left unmatched: 4. The CDR3 has 12 residues. CDR3: CSAPDRADTQYF. The CDR3 coding sequence is TGCAGTGCGCCTGACAGGGCAGATACGCAGTATTTT.

This clonotype was seen repeatedly, ten times or more. The chain has TRBV12-3 or TRBV12-4 and TRBJ1-3; D gene uncertain. The CDR3 contains 15 residues. Trimming removed 2 bases at V and 2 bases at J, with 10 bases between. CDR3 residues: CASSLRFTAGNTIYF. As DNA, the CDR3 is TGTGCCAGCAGTTTACGCTTTACGGCTGGAAACACCATATATTTT.

This clonotype was detected ten times or more. The chain has TRBV7-3 and TRBJ2-1; 10 positions match TRBD2. CDR1 and CDR2 from the germline V gene are SGHTA and FQGTGA. The CDR3 is 15 amino acids. Losses at the gene ends were 6 bases for V and 9 bases for J; bases not matched to a gene: 11. The CDR3 DNA sequence: TGTGCCAGCAGTCCGAAGCTAGCGGGAGTGGTTGAGCAGTTCTTC. It translates to CASSPKLAGVVEQFF.

This clonotype was counted many times. The V call is TRBV7-9, the J call TRBJ2-4; possible D gene TRBD2, 5 bases. The CDR3 spans 16 residues. The germline gives CDR1 SEHNR, CDR2 FQNEAQ (reference sequence). V was cut by 4 bases and J by 0 bases, with 13 bases left in between. The CDR3 sequence is CASSSAPGLAKNIQYF. The CDR3 DNA sequence: TGTGCCAGCAGCTCCGCCCCAGGACTAGCCAAAAACATTCAGTACTTC. Variable domain in full (rest from reference TRBV7-9 and TRBJ2-4): DTGVSQNPRHKITKRGQNVTFRCDPISEHNRLYWYRQTLGQGPEFLTYFQNEAQLEKSRLLSDRFSAERPKGSFSTLEIQRTEQGDSAMYLCASSSAPGLAKNIQYFGAGTRLSVL.

This clonotype was picked up many times. This sequence joins TRBV6-5 and TRBJ1-1; D is unresolved. V was clipped by 5 bases and J by 3 bases, with 13 bases between them. Germline CDR1 is MNHEY and CDR2 is SVGAGI. The CDR3 covers 14 residues. CDR3 sequence: CASSVAQADTEAFF. The CDR3 DNA follows: TGTGCCAGCAGTGTTGCGCAGGCTGACACTGAAGCTTTCTTT.

This clonotype came up many times. V and J are TRBV20-1 and TRBJ2-7; the D gene is possibly TRBD2 (5 bases). Germline V CDR1 and CDR2: DFQATT, SNEGSKA (reference sequence). This CDR3 has 14 residues. Trimming left V 1 base short and J 0 bases short, with 10 bases between. As DNA, the CDR3 is TGCAGTGCTAGAGGAATAGGGAGCTCCTACGAGCAGTACTTC. Translation gives CSARGIGSSYEQYF.

In its sample, this clonotype was seen many times. The rearrangement uses TRBV20-1 and TRBJ1-2; D unresolved. Germline CDR1 DFQATT, CDR2 SNEGSKA (reference sequence). V was trimmed by 5 bases and J by 3 bases, leaving 4 bases between them. The CDR3 loop spans 10 amino acids. DNA of the CDR3: TGCAGTGCTTCACACTATGGCTACACCTTC. Translating it yields CSASHYGYTF.

In its sample, this clonotype was seen many times. The chain combines TRBV28 with TRBJ1-6; D unresolved. The CDR3 is 13 amino acids. V lost 5 bases, J lost 8 bases, and 10 bases lay in between. Germline values: CDR1 MDHEN, CDR2 SYDVKM. For the CDR3, the DNA is TGTGCCAGCAGTCCACAACTTGATTCACCCCTCCACTTT. Its protein product is CASSPQLDSPLHF.

Many counts were recorded for this clonotype. The chain joins TRBV10-3 to TRBJ2-5, with 8 bases identical to TRBD2. The germline CDR1 and CDR2 sequences are ENHRY and SYGVKD. Germline trimming cut 7 bases from V and 1 base from J; bases unmatched to any gene: 2. The CDR3 totals 13 residues. CDR3 sequence reads: CAIKGTSQETQYF. In DNA form, the CDR3 reads TGTGCCATCAAGGGGACTAGCCAAGAGACCCAGTACTTC.

This clonotype was seen ten or more times. The chain has TRBV3-1 and TRBJ1-6; TRBD1 agrees at 7 bases. CDR1 is LGHDT, CDR2 YNNKEL, per germline (reference sequence). The ends lost 4 bases at V and 10 bases at J; junction bases unmatched: 10. This CDR3 contains 15 residues. The CDR3 coding sequence is TGTGCCAGCAGCCCATCGACAGGGTTCGTCTCACCCCTCCACTTT. It specifies CASSPSTGFVSPLHF.

This clonotype was detected ten times or more. The chain links TRBV14 to TRBJ1-1; no clear D. The CDR3 runs to 19 residues. V lost 0 bases and J 1 base, leaving 21 bases between the germline ends. In germline, CDR1 is SGHDN, CDR2 FVKESK. DNA of the CDR3: TGTGCCAGCAGCCAAGACCTAAGTTTGGTGGACTGGGCGAACACTGAAGCTTTCTTT. It translates to CASSQDLSLVDWANTEAFF.

This clonotype was found many times. The rearrangement uses TRBV28 and TRBJ2-2, with D perhaps matching TRBD2 (5 bases). Trimming left V 1 base short and J 5 bases short, with 11 bases between. The germline V gene encodes CDR1 MDHEN and CDR2 SYDVKM. CDR3 length: 15 amino acids. CDR3 sequence (DNA): TGTGCCAGCAGTTTATCCAGCGGCCTTACCGGGGAGCTGTTTTTT. It codes for CASSLSSGLTGELFF.

The sample holds many counts of this clonotype. V is TRBV3-1 and J is TRBJ1-2; TRBD1 might be the D (6 bases). The V and J ends lost 1 base and 4 bases respectively, with 25 bases between them. Germline loops: CDR1 LGHDT, CDR2 YNNKEL (reference sequence). The CDR3 is 19 amino acids. CDR3 nucleotide sequence: TGTGCCAGCAGCCAAGGTGGGAGTCAGGGGACCACCGGGGGCTATGGCTACACCTTC. This codes for CASSQGGSQGTTGGYGYTF.

This clonotype was recorded once. The chain joins TRBV9 to TRBJ2-1, with 10 bases identical to TRBD1. The ends lost 6 bases at V and 7 bases at J; junction bases unmatched: 10. Germline-derived CDR1 and CDR2 are SGDLS and YYNGEE. This CDR3 has 15 amino acids. The DNA for the CDR3 is TGTGCCAGCACCATAGGGGGGACAGGGGTTAATGAGCAGTTCTTC. It is translated as CASTIGGTGVNEQFF.

This clonotype was observed at least ten times. The chain links TRBV12-3 or TRBV12-4 to TRBJ2-1; the match to TRBD2 covers 10 bases. This CDR3 contains 15 residues. The trim removed 5 bases at V and 7 bases at J, leaving 8 bases unmatched. CDR3: CASSLRTAGGNEQFF. The CDR3 DNA reads TGTGCCAGCAGTCTAAGAACAGCGGGGGGGAATGAGCAGTTCTTC.

Many counts were recorded for this clonotype. V usage is TRBV5-5 and J usage is TRBJ2-3, with TRBD2 identical over 13 bases. The germline V gene has CDR1 SGHKS and CDR2 YYEKEE (reference sequence). The V gene end was trimmed by 0 bases and the J gene end by 3 bases; junction bases not matched to a gene: 7. The CDR3 spans 18 residues. Here the CDR3 reads CASSLASRTSGGTDTQYF. The CDR3 region has the DNA TGTGCCAGCAGCTTGGCTTCCCGGACTAGCGGGGGTACAGATACGCAGTATTTT.

By its share, this clonotype is large. The chain joins TRBV4-1 to TRBJ2-1, with D perhaps matching TRBD1 or TRBD2 (5 bases each). Trimming removed 0 bases from V and 2 bases from J, with 26 bases in between. This CDR3 region has 21 residues. Germline CDR1 is MGHRA and CDR2 is YSYEKL. The CDR3 region has the DNA TGCGCCAGCAGCCAAGAAGGTTTTGGGGGAGACCCGAGGGTTCCCTACAATGAGCAGTTCTTC. This codes for CASSQEGFGGDPRVPYNEQFF.

This clonotype was picked up many times. The J gene is TRBJ2-1, the V gene TRBV5-5; D is tentatively TRBD1 or TRBD2 (6 bases each). The CDR3 totals 17 residues. V was pared by 2 bases and J by 0 bases, with 15 bases between. Germline V gene sequence: CDR1 SGHKS, CDR2 YYEKEE (reference sequence). The CDR3 loop reads CASSFRWGAGSYNEQFF. As DNA, the CDR3 is TGTGCCAGCAGCTTCCGGTGGGGGGCGGGCTCCTACAATGAGCAGTTCTTC.